The present TCR beta chain was sequenced within a study of T cells in narcolepsy. Background on the study: Enrolled donors included narcolepsy type 1 or type 2 patients and healthy controls. Study-wide points: In some patient and control memory CD4+ samples, autoreactive clones were absent. Healthy controls reportedly lacked the autoreactive clonotypes serially found in patients' blood. HCRT-specific and TRIB2-specific autoreactive clonotypes appeared among same-patient CSF and blood CD4+ clonotypes.

Measured with immunoSEQ multiplex PCR; TCRdb has only the in-frame clones, and not every one. This table holds under 35,000 clones, 75% to 90% found once. Comments on this clone: What it binds is not known.

The sequence derives from a human donor with narcolepsy. Sequencing used CD45RA- memory CD4+ T cells from PBMCs.

CDR3 loop: CAWSPTGSEAFF. In DNA, the CDR3 is TGTGCCTGGAGCCCTACGGGCAGTGAAGCTTTCTTT. V and J are TRBV30 and TRBJ1-1; no definite D call. CDR1 is GTSNPN and CDR2 is SVGIG in the germline V gene (reference sequence). V dropped 3 bases and J dropped 7 bases, with 12 bases sitting between them. There are 12 residues in the CDR3.